These 32 T cell receptor beta chains were all obtained from the same sample, sequenced in a study of blood T cell repertoires in COVID-19. TCRdb keeps only in-frame clones here, not all; method: immunoSEQ multiplex PCR. The table has around 30,000 clones, over 75% seen once; the top ten hold about an eighth. The sequenced material came from peripheral blood. Receptor source: a man aged 55-75 years with active COVID-19.

The chain carries TRBV23-1 and TRBJ1-1; D call uncertain. TRBV23-1 has ORF status, its function being uncertain. The CDR3 totals 16 residues. Trimming cost V 2 bases and J 4 bases, with 17 bases left between them. Here the CDR3 reads CASSQPMTSIRTEAFF. CDR3 sequence (DNA): TGCGCCAGCAGTCAACCGATGACTTCCATCCGCACTGAAGCTTTCTTT.

This clone was recorded only once. The chain joins TRBV9 to TRBJ2-1; 11 bases are a match to TRBD1. CDR3 size: 15 residues. With V trimmed by 0 bases and J by 9 bases, 5 bases remained unmatched. Germline V gene data show CDR1 as SGDLS and CDR2 as YYNGEE. The DNA for the CDR3 is TGTGCCAGCAGCGTAGCAGGACAGGGGGCGCGTGAGCAGTTCTTC. This sequence encodes CASSVAGQGAREQFF.

This chain connects TRBV4-3 to TRBJ2-2; 9 bases map to TRBD2. Germline assignment: CDR1 LGHNA and CDR2 YSLEER. The CDR3 length is 17 residues. V trimming: 1 base; J trimming: 0 bases; junction bases outside the gene matches: 3. The CDR3 reads CASSQALAGPNTGELFF. As DNA, the CDR3 is TGCGCCAGCAGCCAAGCCCTAGCGGGACCGAACACCGGGGAGCTGTTTTTT.

The J gene is TRBJ2-7, the V gene TRBV12-3 or TRBV12-4; 10 bases match TRBD2. The CDR3 covers 13 residues. The V gene end was trimmed by 3 bases and the J gene end by 6 bases; junction bases not matched to a gene: 2. The CDR3, as DNA: TGTGCCAGCAGTTTGCTAGCGGGAGTCGAGCAGTACTTC. Its protein product is CASSLLAGVEQYF.

The V and J genes are TRBV7-2 and TRBJ2-1; TRBD2 matches 7 bases. The germline gives CDR1 SGHTA, CDR2 FQGNSA. J lost 7 bases, V lost 6 bases, and 12 bases had no gene match. The CDR3 is 15 amino acids. The DNA of the CDR3 is TGTGCCAGCAGTAGCGGGCCCGCGGGTGGGAATGAGCAGTTCTTC. The encoded protein is CASSSGPAGGNEQFF.

The rearrangement joins TRBV7-2 to TRBJ2-5, with TRBD2 matching 8 bases. The ends lost 5 bases at V and 5 bases at J; junction bases unmatched: 13. The CDR3 runs to 16 residues. Germline V gene sequence: CDR1 SGHTA, CDR2 FQGNSA. CDR3 nucleotides: TGTGCCAGCAGCCAAGGCGGGGGGCCCTTAGCGGAGACCCAGTACTTC. This sequence encodes CASSQGGGPLAETQYF.

The count of this clone is one. CDR3 protein: CASSIPMRTGQGGHGELFF. The CDR3 region has the DNA TGTGCCAGTAGTATTCCTATGCGTACAGGACAGGGCGGCCACGGGGAGCTGTTTTTT. The rearrangement links TRBV19 to TRBJ2-2, with 8 bases lining up with TRBD1. The CDR3 is 19 residues long. V was pared by 3 bases and J by 7 bases, with 19 bases of the junction left unmatched. CDR1 is LNHDA, CDR2 SQIVND, per germline (reference sequence).

V gene TRBV4-3 combines with J gene TRBJ2-7; D perhaps matches TRBD2 (5 bases). Trimming took off 3 bases at V and 2 bases at J, with 14 bases between the two ends. The CDR3 is 15 residues long. Germline V lookup: CDR1 LGHNA, CDR2 YSLEER. This CDR3 reads CASSQVPGSAYEQYF. The CDR3 nucleotides read TGCGCCAGCAGCCAGGTTCCGGGGAGCGCCTACGAGCAGTACTTC.

The chain combines TRBV6-6 with TRBJ2-3; 7 bases agree with TRBD2. Germline trimming cut 5 bases from V and 5 bases from J; bases unmatched to any gene: 13. Per the germline V gene, CDR1 is MNHNY and CDR2 is SVGAGI (reference sequence). There are 16 residues in the CDR3. The DNA for the CDR3 is TGTGCCAGCAGTCCGGGGGGTTCCCCCGGGAAAGATACGCAGTATTTT. Encoded protein: CASSPGGSPGKDTQYF.

This chain joins TRBV7-8 and TRBJ2-4; D may be TRBD1 (6 bases). V was pared by 1 base and J by 8 bases, with 9 bases between. Germline CDR1 and CDR2: SGHVS and FQNEAQ. The CDR3 has 13 amino acids. The CDR3 nucleotides are TGTGCCAGCAGCTTAGAAGGGGGTTACATTCAGTACTTC. Its protein product is CASSLEGGYIQYF.

V is TRBV7-9 and J is TRBJ1-6, with TRBD1 matching 9 bases. Germline trimming cut 2 bases from V and 9 bases from J; bases unmatched to any gene: 8. This CDR3 comprises 16 residues. Per the germline V gene, CDR1 is SEHNR and CDR2 is FQNEAQ (reference sequence). The CDR3 coding sequence is TGTGCCAGCAGCTTAAACTCGGGACAGGGAAGTTCACCCCTCCACTTT. Translating it yields CASSLNSGQGSSPLHF.

The gene calls are TRBV7-9 and TRBJ1-4; possibly TRBD1 for D (6 bases). This CDR3 comprises 12 residues. Germline CDR1 and CDR2: SEHNR and FQNEAQ (reference sequence). V was clipped by 5 bases and J by 13 bases, with 14 bases between them. The CDR3 region has the DNA TGTGCCAGCAGCCTACAGGGTGTGGGACTGTTTTTT. Its protein product is CASSLQGVGLFF.

V usage is TRBV15 and J usage is TRBJ2-1, with 13 bases lining up with TRBD2. Trimming removed 7 bases from V and 7 bases from J; junction bases left unmatched: 10. This CDR3 is 16 amino acids long. CDR1 is LNHNV, CDR2 YYDKDF, per germline (reference sequence). The CDR3 spells CATTGGTSGKRNEQFF. The CDR3 nucleotides read TGTGCCACCACTGGCGGGACTAGCGGGAAACGTAATGAGCAGTTCTTC.

The chain is built from TRBV29-1 and TRBJ2-7; 8 bases match TRBD2. The V segment lost 4 bases and the J segment 4 bases; nucleotides outside the gene matches: 9. The CDR3 runs 14 residues. CDR1 and CDR2 (germline): SQVTM, ANQGSEA. The CDR3 protein is CSVGTSGTGYEQYF. The CDR3, as DNA: TGCAGCGTTGGCACTAGCGGTACGGGGTACGAGCAGTACTTC.

The genes are TRBV7-2 and TRBJ1-1; D is possibly TRBD1 (6 bases). CDR1 is SGHTA, CDR2 FQGNSA, per germline. The CDR3 sequence is 14 residues long. V lost 5 bases to trimming and J lost 1 base, with 11 bases between them. CDR3 sequence (DNA): TGTGCCAGCAGCGTGGGACATCAGAACACTGAAGCTTTCTTT. This sequence encodes CASSVGHQNTEAFF.

In the case of this clone: The sample holds other DNA sequences that translate to the same CDR3. The CDR3 DNA follows: TGTGCCAGCAGCTTAACAGGGACAGGGCAAGCTTTCTTT. It is translated as CASSLTGTGQAFF. The gene calls are TRBV7-3 and TRBJ1-1, with 9 bases identical to TRBD1. J lost 9 bases, V lost 0 bases, and 2 bases had no gene match. Germline V CDR1 and CDR2: SGHTA, FQGTGA. This CDR3 contains 13 residues.

The chain is built from TRBV5-8 and TRBJ2-3; 9 bases are a match to TRBD1. V shed 6 bases and J 6 bases; nucleotides not matched to a gene: 8. The CDR3 runs 14 residues. In germline, CDR1 is SGHTS, CDR2 YDEGEE. The CDR3 is CASNRDRVADTQYF. CDR3 bases: TGTGCCAGCAACCGGGACAGGGTAGCCGATACGCAGTATTTT.

The chain uses TRBV6-5 and TRBJ2-7, with TRBD1 matching 9 bases. The CDR3 spans 14 residues. Losses at the gene ends were 4 bases for V and 4 bases for J; bases not matched to a gene: 5. Germline V CDR1 and CDR2: MNHEY, SVGAGI. This chain's CDR3 is CASSFADRGYEQYF. CDR3 DNA: TGTGCCAGCAGTTTCGCGGACAGGGGTTACGAGCAGTACTTC.

A single count supports this clone. The V call is TRBV30, the J call TRBJ2-5; a weak D match, TRBD1 (6 bases). Germline V lookup: CDR1 GTSNPN, CDR2 SVGIG (reference sequence). Trimming took off 4 bases at V and 1 base at J, with 13 bases between the two ends. The CDR3 has 14 amino acids. CDR3 region: CAWTITGLQETQYF. The CDR3 DNA follows: TGTGCCTGGACCATTACAGGGCTCCAAGAGACCCAGTACTTC.

The chain has TRBV18 and TRBJ2-1, with D tentatively TRBD2 (6 bases). There are 15 residues in the CDR3. The ends were cut back, 1 base at V and 7 bases at J, with 14 bases in the middle. The germline CDR1 and CDR2 sequences are KGHSH and LQKENI. The DNA of the CDR3 is TGTGCCAGCTCACCACTCGGGGGTGATCAGAATGAGCAGTTCTTC. Amino acids: CASSPLGGDQNEQFF.

This clone was detected only a few times. The genes are TRBV21-1 and TRBJ1-5; the table's D call TRBD1 went unverified against the DNA. TRBV21-1 is a documented pseudogene. The CDR3 has 17 residues. The CDR3 nucleotides are TGTGCCAGCAGCTTCGACAGGGAAATCTATCCCTATCAGCCCCAGCATTTT. Its translation is CASSFDREIYPYQPQHF.

This chain connects TRBV5-6 to TRBJ2-3, with TRBD2 matching over 9 bases. The CDR3 runs to 17 residues. Germline V lookup: CDR1 SGHDT, CDR2 YYEEEE. The V segment lost 3 bases and the J segment 5 bases; nucleotides outside the gene matches: 13. In DNA form, the CDR3 reads TGTGCCAGCAGCTCCGCGCGACTAGCGGAGGTCGAAGATACGCAGTATTTT. Translated: CASSSARLAEVEDTQYF.

This clone has just one count. The gene calls are TRBV24-1 and TRBJ2-7, with 9 nucleotides matching TRBD1. The J segment lost 5 bases and the V segment lost 5 bases, leaving 12 bases of the junction unmatched. The CDR3 length is 16 residues. CDR1 and CDR2 (germline): KGHDR, SFDVKD. As DNA, the CDR3 is TGTGCCACCAGTGTTACCCCGGGACAGGGTATCCACGAGCAGTACTTC. This gives the protein CATSVTPGQGIHEQYF.

The V call is TRBV5-1, the J call TRBJ2-3; no clear D gene. This CDR3 has 15 amino acids. Germline V gene lookup returns CDR1 SGHRS and CDR2 YFSETQ. The ends were cut back, 0 bases at V and 2 bases at J, with 10 bases in the middle. CDR3 nucleotide sequence: TGCGCCAGCAGCTTGGGGGCTATCGCCACAGATACGCAGTATTTT. The encoded protein is CASSLGAIATDTQYF.

V usage is TRBV29-1 and J usage is TRBJ2-2, with TRBD1 as a possible D gene (6 bases). The CDR3 length is 12 residues. V was cut by 0 bases and J by 11 bases, with 10 bases left in between. Germline loops: CDR1 SQVTM, CDR2 ANQGSEA. Here the CDR3 reads CSVEEGAGELFF. The CDR3 DNA sequence: TGCAGCGTTGAAGAGGGGGCAGGAGAGCTGTTTTTT.

The genes are TRBV14 and TRBJ2-6; D gene ambiguous. The V and J ends lost 3 bases and 0 bases respectively, with 12 bases between them. Per germline, CDR1 SGHDN and CDR2 FVKESK. This CDR3 spans 17 amino acids. CDR3 in DNA: TGTGCCAGCAGCCATTCGAGGTCCCGCTCTGGGGCCAACGTCCTGACTTTC. The encoded protein is CASSHSRSRSGANVLTF.

The rearrangement uses TRBV2 and TRBJ2-4, with 7 nucleotides matching TRBD1. V lost 4 bases and J lost 2; bases outside the gene matches: 8. This CDR3 spans 16 amino acids. CDR1 is SNHLY, CDR2 FYNNEI, per germline. CDR3 loop: CASSALTQGPKNIQYF. The CDR3 DNA follows: TGTGCCAGCAGTGCACTCACACAGGGGCCCAAAAACATTCAGTACTTC.

V and J are TRBV19 and TRBJ1-1; 10 bases line up with TRBD1. Germline-derived CDR1 and CDR2 are LNHDA and SQIVND (reference sequence). CDR3 length: 17 residues. With 1 base clipped from V and 3 bases from J, the junction kept 8 bases outside the gene matches. CDR3: CASSIVGDRGGYTEAFF. CDR3 nucleotide sequence: TGTGCCAGTAGTATAGTGGGGGACAGGGGCGGGTACACTGAAGCTTTCTTT.

V is TRBV10-3 and J is TRBJ2-2; possibly TRBD2 for D (5 bases). Trimming pared 0 bases from V and 3 bases from J, leaving 8 bases between. Germline CDR1 and CDR2: ENHRY and SYGVKD. The CDR3 is made up of 15 amino acids. The CDR3 region is CAISESAGDTGELFF. In nucleotides, the CDR3 is TGTGCCATCAGTGAGTCGGCCGGGGACACCGGGGAGCTGTTTTTT.

The J gene is TRBJ1-5, the V gene TRBV7-2, with TRBD1 matching 10 bases. The CDR3 is 16 amino acids. J gave up 7 bases and V 1 base, and 7 bases lay outside the gene matches. Germline V CDR1 and CDR2: SGHTA, FQGNSA. The CDR3 here is CASSLGGTGVGQPQHF. The CDR3 nucleotides read TGTGCCAGCAGCTTAGGAGGGACAGGGGTGGGGCAGCCCCAGCATTTT. The variable domain in full, completed from reference TRBV7-2 and TRBJ1-5, reads GAGVSQSPSNKVTEKGKDVELRCDPISGHTALYWYRQSLGQGLEFLIYFQGNSAPDKSGLPSDRFSAERTGGSVSTLTIQRTQQEDSAVYLCASSLGGTGVGQPQHFGDGTRLSIL.

V and J are TRBV9 and TRBJ1-1; weak D call: TRBD1 (6 bases). Trimming removed 3 bases at V and 4 bases at J, with 16 bases between. The CDR3 is 15 amino acids. Germline V gene sequence: CDR1 SGDLS, CDR2 YYNGEE. CDR3 coding DNA: TGTGCCAGCAGCGATCCAATGGGGGCGACCACTGAAGCTTTCTTT. This encodes CASSDPMGATTEAFF. The full variable domain, completed using reference TRBV9 and TRBJ1-1, is DSGVTQTPKHLITATGQRVTLRCSPRSGDLSVYWYQQSLDQGLQFLIQYYNGEERAKGNILERFSAQQFPDLHSELNLSSLELGDSALYFCASSDPMGATTEAFFGQGTRLTVV.

As to this clone: Germline is not matched at one junction end, which may reflect a read error. This sequence joins TRBV4-2 and TRBJ1-4, with 7 bases matching TRBD1. Germline CDR1 reads LGHNA; CDR2 reads YNFKEQ. The CDR3 covers 14 residues. In DNA, the CDR3 is TGTGCCAGCAGCCACGCCAAACGGGGGGGACAGTTACTTTTT. Amino acid sequence: CASSHAKRGGQLLF.